This T cell receptor (beta chain) originates from a study of T cells in Graves' hyperthyroidism and ophthalmopathy. The germline CDR1 and CDR2 sequences are LNHDA and SQIVND (reference sequence). V lost 6 bases and J 4 bases, leaving 16 bases between the germline ends. The CDR3 length is 15 residues. The source material, RNA transcripts, was used to amplify TCR beta CDR3 regions. First-round RT-PCR of the TCR CDR3 relied on the HTBI primer set. TCRdb independently ran MiXCR on the multiplex PCR reads; one entry per CDR3 protein. The sample carries about 480,000 distinct CDR3 sequences, about 15% recorded once.

The TCR sequence derives from a woman between 18 and 29 years old with Graves' hyperthyroidism. Specimen: blood. The chain joins TRBV19 to TRBJ1-5; TRBD1 might be the D (6 bases). DNA for the CDR3: TGTGCCAGTAGGATCGGACAGAGCGGAAATCAGCCCCAGCATTTT. Residues: CASRIGQSGNQPQHF.